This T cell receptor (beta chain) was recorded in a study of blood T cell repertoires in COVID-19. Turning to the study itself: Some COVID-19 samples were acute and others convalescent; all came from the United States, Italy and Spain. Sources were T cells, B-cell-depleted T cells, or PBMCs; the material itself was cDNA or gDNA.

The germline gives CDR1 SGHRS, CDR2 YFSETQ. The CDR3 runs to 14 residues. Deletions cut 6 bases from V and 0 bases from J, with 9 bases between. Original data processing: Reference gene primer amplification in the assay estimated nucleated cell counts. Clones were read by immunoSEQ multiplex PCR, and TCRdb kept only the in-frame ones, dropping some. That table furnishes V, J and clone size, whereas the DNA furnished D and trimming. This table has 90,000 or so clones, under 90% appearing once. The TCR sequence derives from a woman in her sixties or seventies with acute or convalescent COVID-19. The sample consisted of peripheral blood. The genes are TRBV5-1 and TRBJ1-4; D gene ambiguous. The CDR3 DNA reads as TGCGCCAGCAAGTACATATCAACTAATGAAAAACTGTTTTTT. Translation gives CASKYISTNEKLFF.